This TCR beta chain was sequenced for a study of blood T cells in healthy people across ages. Regarding the study as a whole: Donor CMV status was unknown, possibly confounding expanded clonotype changes. The diversity estimates, figures obtained from one million T cells, were considered underestimates.

The donors, all healthy, were Caucasians living in Russia, aged about 6 to 90. There were at least 5.5 micrograms of total RNA extracted from every sample. The CDR3 sequence is 14 residues long. The V and J ends lost 5 bases and 4 bases respectively, with 14 bases between them. Germline CDR1 reads MGHRA; CDR2 reads YSYEKL. Concerning this clonotype itself: Its antigen remains unknown.

Alongside a J-beta primer mix, a sample-barcoded 5' primer served in a second PCR lasting roughly 6 to 11 cycles. TCRdb reprocessed the 5' RACE reads via MiXCR and lists one record per CDR3 protein. The repertoire includes about 650,000 distinct CDR3 sequences, about 50% of them detected once, and approximately 12% sits in the top ten. This sequence originates from a woman of 80 years or more in good health. Source material: blood. The chain combines TRBV4-1 with TRBJ1-1; D gene ambiguous. The CDR3 bases are TGCGCCAGCAGCGCCGGGAGATCCCTCACTGAAGCTTTCTTT. It encodes CASSAGRSLTEAFF.